This TCR beta chain derives from a study of CD8 T cells in ankylosing spondylitis. TCRdb itself ran the 5' RACE reads through MiXCR, one entry per CDR3 protein. The sample includes under 300,000 distinct CDR3 sequences, about 10% of them seen just once. With 5 bases removed from V and 3 bases from J, the gap between germline ends came to 7 bases. Looked up from germline, CDR1 is PRHDT and CDR2 is FYEKMQ (reference sequence). The CDR3 contains 12 residues. Ten or more counts support this clonotype. Sequences were obtained from blood, either unsorted or a sorted T cell fraction (not recorded which). This TCR came from a male donor with ankylosing spondylitis or in good health (not recorded which). The chain employs TRBV13 and TRBJ1-1; D remains unclear. CDR3 residues: CASSLSDTEAFF. The CDR3 DNA reads as TGTGCCAGCAGCCTAAGTGACACTGAAGCTTTCTTT. Based on the CDR3 plus reference TRBV13 and TRBJ1-1, the full variable domain is AAGVIQSPRHLIKEKRETATLKCYPIPRHDTVYWYQQGPGQDPQFLISFYEKMQSDKGSIPDRFSAQQFSDYHSELNMSSLELGDSALYFCASSLSDTEAFFGQGTRLTVV.